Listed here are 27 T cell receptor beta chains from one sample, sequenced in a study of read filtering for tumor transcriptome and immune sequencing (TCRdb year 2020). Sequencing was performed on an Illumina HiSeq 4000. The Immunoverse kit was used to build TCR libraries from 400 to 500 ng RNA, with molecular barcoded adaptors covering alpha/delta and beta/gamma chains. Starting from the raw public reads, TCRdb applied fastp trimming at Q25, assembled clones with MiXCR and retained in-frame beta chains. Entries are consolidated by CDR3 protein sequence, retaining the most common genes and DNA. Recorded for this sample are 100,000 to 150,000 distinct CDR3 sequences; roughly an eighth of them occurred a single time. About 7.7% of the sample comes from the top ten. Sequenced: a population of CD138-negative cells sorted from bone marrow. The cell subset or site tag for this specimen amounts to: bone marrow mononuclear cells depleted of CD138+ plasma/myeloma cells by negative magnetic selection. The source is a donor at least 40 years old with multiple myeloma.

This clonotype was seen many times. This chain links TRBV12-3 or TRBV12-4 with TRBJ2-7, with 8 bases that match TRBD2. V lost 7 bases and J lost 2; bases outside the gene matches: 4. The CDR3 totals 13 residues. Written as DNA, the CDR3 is TGTGCCAGCATCATAGCGGGGACCTACGAGCAGTACTTC. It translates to CASIIAGTYEQYF.

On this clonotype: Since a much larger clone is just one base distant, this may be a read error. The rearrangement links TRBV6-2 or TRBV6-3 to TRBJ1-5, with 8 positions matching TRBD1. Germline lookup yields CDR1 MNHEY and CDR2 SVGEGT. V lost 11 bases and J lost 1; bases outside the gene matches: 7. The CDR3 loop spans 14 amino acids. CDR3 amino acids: CAGKTGGSNQPQHF. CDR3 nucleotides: TGTGCCGGCAAAACAGGGGGAAGCAATCAGCCCCAGCATTTT.

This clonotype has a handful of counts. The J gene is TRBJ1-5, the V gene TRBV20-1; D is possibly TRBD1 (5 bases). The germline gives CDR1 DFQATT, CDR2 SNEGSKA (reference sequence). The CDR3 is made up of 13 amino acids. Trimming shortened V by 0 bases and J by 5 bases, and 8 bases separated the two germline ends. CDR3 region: CSARDGGDQPQHF. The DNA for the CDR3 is TGCAGTGCTAGAGATGGAGGGGATCAGCCCCAGCATTTT.

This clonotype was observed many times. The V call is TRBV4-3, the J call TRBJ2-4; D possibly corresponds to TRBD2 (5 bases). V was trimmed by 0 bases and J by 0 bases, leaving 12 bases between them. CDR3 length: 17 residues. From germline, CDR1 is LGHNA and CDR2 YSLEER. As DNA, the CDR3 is TGCGCCAGCAGCCAAGAGAGACCGGGATTAGCCAAAAACATTCAGTACTTC. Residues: CASSQERPGLAKNIQYF.

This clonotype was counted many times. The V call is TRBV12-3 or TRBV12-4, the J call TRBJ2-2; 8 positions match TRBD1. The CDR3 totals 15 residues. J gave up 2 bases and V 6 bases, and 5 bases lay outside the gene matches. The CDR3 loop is CASSRDRINTGELFF. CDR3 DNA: TGTGCCAGCAGCAGGGACAGGATTAACACCGGGGAGCTGTTTTTT.

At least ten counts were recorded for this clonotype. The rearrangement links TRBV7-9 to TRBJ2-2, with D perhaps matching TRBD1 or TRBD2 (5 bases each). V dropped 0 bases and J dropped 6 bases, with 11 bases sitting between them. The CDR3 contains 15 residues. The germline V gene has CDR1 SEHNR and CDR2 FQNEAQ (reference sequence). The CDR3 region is CASSLATLGPGELFF. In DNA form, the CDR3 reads TGTGCCAGCAGCTTAGCTACCCTGGGACCCGGGGAGCTGTTTTTT.

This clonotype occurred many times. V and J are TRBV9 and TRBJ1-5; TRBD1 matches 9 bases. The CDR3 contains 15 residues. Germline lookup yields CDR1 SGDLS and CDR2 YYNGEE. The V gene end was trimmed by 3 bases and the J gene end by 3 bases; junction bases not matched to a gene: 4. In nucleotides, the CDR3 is TGTGCCAGCAGCGGACAGGGGGTAGCCAATCAGCCCCAGCATTTT. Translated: CASSGQGVANQPQHF.

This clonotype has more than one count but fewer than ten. This CDR3 reads CSVTAGGIYEQYF. As DNA, the CDR3 is TGCAGCGTTACGGCAGGGGGCATCTACGAGCAGTACTTC. The chain combines TRBV29-1 with TRBJ2-7, with 8 positions matching TRBD1. The trim removed 5 bases at V and 3 bases at J, leaving 6 bases unmatched. This CDR3 comprises 13 residues. Germline CDR1 and CDR2: SQVTM and ANQGSEA.

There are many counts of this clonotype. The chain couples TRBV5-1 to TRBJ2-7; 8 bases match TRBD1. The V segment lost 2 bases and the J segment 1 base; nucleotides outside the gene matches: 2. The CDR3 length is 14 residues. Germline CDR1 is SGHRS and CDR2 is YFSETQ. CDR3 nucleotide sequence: TGCGCCAGCAGCTTACAGGGGGAGTCCTACGAGCAGTACTTC. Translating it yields CASSLQGESYEQYF.

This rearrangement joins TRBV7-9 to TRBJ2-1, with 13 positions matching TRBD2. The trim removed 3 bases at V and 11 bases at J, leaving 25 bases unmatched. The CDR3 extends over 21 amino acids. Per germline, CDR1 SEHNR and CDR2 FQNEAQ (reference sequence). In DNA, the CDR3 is TGTGCCAGCAGCTTTCCCGGGACTAGCGGGATTCCCACGTACAGCTACAGTAAGCAGTTCTTC. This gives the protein CASSFPGTSGIPTYSYSKQFF.

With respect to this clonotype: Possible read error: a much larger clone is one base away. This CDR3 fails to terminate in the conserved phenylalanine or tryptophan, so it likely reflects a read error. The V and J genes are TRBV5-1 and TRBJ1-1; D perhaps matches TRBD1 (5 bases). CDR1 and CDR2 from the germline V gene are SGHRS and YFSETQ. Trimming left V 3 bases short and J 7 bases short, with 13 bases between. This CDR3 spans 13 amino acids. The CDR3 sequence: CASSSRDGSEAFL. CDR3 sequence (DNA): TGCGCCAGCAGCTCCCGGGACGGCAGTGAAGCTTTCCTT.

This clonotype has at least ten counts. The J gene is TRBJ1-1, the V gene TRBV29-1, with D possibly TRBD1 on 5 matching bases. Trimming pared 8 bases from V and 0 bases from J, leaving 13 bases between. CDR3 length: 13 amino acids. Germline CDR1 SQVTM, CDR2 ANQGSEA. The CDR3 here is CSSPGTMNTEAFF. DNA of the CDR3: TGCAGCTCACCCGGGACGATGAACACTGAAGCTTTCTTT.

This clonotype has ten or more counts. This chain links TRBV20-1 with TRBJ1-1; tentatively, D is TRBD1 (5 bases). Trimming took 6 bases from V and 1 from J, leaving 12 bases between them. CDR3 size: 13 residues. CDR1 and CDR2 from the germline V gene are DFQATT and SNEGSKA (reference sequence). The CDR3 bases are TGCAGTGCCCGGAGACAGTCGAACACTGAAGCTTTCTTT. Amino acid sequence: CSARRQSNTEAFF.

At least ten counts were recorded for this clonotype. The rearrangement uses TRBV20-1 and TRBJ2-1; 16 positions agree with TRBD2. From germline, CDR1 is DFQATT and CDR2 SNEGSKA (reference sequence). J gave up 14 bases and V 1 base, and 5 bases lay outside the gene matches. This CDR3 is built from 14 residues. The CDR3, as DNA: TGCAGTGCTAGAGCTGGGACTAGCGGGAGGGCCGAGTTCTTC. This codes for CSARAGTSGRAEFF.

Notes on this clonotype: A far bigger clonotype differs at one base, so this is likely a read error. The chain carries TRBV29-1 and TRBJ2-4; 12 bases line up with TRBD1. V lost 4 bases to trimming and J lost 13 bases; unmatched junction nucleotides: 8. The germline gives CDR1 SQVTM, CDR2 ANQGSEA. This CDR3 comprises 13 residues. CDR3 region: CSVAGTGGNEQYF. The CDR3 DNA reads TGCAGCGTTGCCGGGACAGGGGGCAATGAGCAGTACTTC.

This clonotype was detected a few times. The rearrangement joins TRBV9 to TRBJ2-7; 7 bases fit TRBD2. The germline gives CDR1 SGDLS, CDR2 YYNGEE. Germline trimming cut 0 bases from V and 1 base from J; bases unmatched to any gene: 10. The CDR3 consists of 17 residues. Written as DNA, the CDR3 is TGTGCCAGCAGCGTAGGGTTCGGGCTAGCGGATTCCTACGAGCAGTACTTC. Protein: CASSVGFGLADSYEQYF.

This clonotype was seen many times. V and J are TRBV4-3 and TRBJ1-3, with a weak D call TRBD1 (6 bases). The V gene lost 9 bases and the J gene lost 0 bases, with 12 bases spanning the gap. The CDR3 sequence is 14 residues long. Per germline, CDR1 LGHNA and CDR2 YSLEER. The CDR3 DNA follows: TGCGCCAGGGGGGGCGCTCGCTCTGGAAACACCATATATTTT. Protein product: CARGGARSGNTIYF.

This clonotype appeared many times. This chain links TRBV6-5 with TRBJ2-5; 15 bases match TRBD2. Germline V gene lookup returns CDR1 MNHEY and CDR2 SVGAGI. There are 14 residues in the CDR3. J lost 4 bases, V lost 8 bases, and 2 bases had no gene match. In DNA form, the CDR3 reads TGTGCCAGCGGGACTAGCGGGAGGTCAGAGACCCAGTACTTC. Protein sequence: CASGTSGRSETQYF.

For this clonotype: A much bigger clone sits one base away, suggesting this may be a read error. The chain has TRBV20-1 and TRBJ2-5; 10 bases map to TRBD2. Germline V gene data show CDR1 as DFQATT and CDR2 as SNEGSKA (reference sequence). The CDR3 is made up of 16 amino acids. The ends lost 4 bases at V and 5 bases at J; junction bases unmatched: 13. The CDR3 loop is CSAIGSSGSLHETQYF. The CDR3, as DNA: TGCAGTGCTATTGGTTCTAGCGGGAGTCTCCATGAGACCCAGTACTTC.

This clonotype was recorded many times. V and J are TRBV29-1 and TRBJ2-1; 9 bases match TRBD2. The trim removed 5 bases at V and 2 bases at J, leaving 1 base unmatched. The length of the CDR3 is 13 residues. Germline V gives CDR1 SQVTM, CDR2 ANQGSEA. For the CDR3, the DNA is TGCAGCGTTCAGCGGGAGGCCTACAATGAGCAGTTCTTC. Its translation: CSVQREAYNEQFF.

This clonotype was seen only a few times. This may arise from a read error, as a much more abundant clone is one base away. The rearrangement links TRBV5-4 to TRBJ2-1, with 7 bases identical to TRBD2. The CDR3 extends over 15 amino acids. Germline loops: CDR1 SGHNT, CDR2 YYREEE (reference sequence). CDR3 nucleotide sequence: TGTGCCAGCAGCTTGACGGGGGAGGGCCGGAATGAGCAGTCCTTC. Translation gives CASSLTGEGRNEQSF.

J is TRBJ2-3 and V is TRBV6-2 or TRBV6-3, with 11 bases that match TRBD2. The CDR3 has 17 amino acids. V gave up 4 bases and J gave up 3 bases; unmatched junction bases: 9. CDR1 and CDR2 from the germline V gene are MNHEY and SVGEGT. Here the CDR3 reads CASSFTGLAGATDTQYF. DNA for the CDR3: TGTGCCAGCAGTTTCACCGGACTAGCGGGTGCAACAGATACGCAGTATTTT.

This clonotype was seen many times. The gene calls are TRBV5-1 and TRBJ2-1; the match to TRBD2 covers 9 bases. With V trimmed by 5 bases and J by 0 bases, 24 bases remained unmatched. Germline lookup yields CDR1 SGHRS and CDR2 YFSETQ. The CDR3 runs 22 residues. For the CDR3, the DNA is TGCGCCAGCAGTAGAGGTCAGAGTCATGGGGCTAGCGGGGAGAGCTCCTACAATGAGCAGTTCTTC. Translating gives CASSRGQSHGASGESSYNEQFF.

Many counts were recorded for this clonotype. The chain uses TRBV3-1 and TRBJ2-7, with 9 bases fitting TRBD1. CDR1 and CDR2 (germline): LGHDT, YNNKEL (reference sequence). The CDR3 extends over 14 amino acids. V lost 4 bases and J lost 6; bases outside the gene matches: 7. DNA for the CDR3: TGTGCCAGCAGCCCCAGACAGGGGGGCAGCGAGCAGTACTTC. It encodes CASSPRQGGSEQYF.

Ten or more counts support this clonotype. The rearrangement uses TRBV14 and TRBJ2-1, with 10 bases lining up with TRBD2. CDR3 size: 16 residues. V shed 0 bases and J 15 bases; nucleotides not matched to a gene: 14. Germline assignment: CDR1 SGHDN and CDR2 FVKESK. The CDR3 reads CASSQERAPSGGLGFF. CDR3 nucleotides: TGTGCCAGCAGCCAAGAACGGGCGCCTAGCGGGGGACTCGGGTTCTTC.

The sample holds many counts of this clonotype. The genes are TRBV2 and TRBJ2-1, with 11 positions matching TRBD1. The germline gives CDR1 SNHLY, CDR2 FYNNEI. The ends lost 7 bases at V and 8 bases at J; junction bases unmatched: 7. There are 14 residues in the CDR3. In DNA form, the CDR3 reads TGTGCCAGCAATGGACAGGGGGCTTTCGATGAGCAGTTCTTC. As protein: CASNGQGAFDEQFF.

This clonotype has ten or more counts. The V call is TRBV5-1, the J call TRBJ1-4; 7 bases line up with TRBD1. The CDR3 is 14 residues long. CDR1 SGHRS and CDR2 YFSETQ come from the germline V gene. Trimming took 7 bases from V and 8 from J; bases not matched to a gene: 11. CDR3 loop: CASWEEQGWEKLFF. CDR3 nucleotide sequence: TGCGCCAGCTGGGAAGAACAGGGGTGGGAAAAACTGTTTTTT.